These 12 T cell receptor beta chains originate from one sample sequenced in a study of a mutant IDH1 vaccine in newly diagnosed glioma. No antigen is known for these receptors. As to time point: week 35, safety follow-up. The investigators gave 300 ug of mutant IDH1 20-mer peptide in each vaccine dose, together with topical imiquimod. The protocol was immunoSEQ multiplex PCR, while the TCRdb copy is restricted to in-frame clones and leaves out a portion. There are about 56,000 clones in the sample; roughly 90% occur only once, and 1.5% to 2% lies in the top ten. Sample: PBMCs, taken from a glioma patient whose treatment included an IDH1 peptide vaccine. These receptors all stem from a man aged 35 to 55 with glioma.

This CDR3 is CASSRLIQETQYF. The CDR3 DNA follows: TGTGCCAGTAGTAGACTCATACAAGAGACCCAGTACTTC. This chain connects TRBV19 to TRBJ2-5; D gene ambiguous. CDR3 length: 13 residues. The germline V and J ends were trimmed by 4 bases and 2 bases, with 8 bases remaining between them. Germline V gives CDR1 LNHDA, CDR2 SQIVND (reference sequence).

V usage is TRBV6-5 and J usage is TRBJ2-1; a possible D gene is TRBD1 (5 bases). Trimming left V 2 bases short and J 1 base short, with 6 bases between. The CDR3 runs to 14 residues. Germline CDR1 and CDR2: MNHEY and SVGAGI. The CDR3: CASSYRGSYNEQFF. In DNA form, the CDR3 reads TGTGCCAGCAGTTACAGGGGTTCCTACAATGAGCAGTTCTTC.

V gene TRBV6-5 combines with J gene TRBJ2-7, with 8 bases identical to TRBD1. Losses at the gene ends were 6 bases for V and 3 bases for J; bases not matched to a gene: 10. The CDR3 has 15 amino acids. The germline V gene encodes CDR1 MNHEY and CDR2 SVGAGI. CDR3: CASRTGQGRVYEQYF. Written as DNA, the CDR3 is TGTGCCAGCAGAACCGGACAGGGAAGAGTCTACGAGCAGTACTTC.

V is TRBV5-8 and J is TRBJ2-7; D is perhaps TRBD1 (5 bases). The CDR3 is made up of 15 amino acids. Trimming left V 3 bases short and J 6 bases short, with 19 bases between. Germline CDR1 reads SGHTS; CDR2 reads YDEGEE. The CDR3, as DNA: TGTGCCAGCAGCTGGCAGGGCCCTCTCCACCTCGAGCAGTACTTC. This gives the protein CASSWQGPLHLEQYF. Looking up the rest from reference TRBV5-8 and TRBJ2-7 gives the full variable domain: EAGVTQSPTHLIKTRGQQATLRCSPISGHTSVYWYQQALGLGLQFLLWYDEGEERNRGNFPPRFSGRQFPNYSSELNVNALELEDSALYLCASSWQGPLHLEQYFGPGTRLTVT.

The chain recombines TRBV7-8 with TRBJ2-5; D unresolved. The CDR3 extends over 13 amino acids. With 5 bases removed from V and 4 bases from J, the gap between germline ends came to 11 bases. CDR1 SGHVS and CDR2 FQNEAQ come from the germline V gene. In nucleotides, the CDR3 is TGTGCCAGCAGCCGAACCATAGGAGAGACCCAGTACTTC. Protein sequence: CASSRTIGETQYF.

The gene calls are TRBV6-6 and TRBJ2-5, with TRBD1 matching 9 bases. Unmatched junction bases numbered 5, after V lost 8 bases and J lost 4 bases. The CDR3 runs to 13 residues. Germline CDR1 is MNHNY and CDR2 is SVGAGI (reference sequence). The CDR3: CASSTGGRETQYF. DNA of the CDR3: TGTGCCAGCTCCACAGGGGGCCGAGAGACCCAGTACTTC.

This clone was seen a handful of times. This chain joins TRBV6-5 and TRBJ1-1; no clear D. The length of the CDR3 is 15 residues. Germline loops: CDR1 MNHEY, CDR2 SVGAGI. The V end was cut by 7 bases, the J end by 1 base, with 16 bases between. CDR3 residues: CASKREATSNTEAFF. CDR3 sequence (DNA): TGTGCCAGCAAACGAGAAGCTACCTCGAACACTGAAGCTTTCTTT.

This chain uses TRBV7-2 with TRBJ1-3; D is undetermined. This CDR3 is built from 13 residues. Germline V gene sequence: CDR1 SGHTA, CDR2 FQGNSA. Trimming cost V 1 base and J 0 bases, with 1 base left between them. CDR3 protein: CASSLGSGNTIYF. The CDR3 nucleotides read TGTGCCAGCAGCTTAGGCTCTGGAAACACCATATATTTT.

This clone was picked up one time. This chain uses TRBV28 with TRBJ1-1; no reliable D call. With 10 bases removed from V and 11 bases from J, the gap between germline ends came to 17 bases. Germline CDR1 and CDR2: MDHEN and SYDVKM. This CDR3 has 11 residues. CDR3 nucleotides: TGTGCCACCCTTTCTTACCTTGAGGCTTTCTTT. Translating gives CATLSYLEAFF. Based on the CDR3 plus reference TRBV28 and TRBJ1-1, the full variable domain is DVKVTQSSRYLVKRTGEKVFLECVQDMDHENMFWYRQDPGLGLRLIYFSYDVKMKEKGDIPEGYSVSREKKERFSLILESASTNQTSMYLCATLSYLEAFFGQGTRLTVV.

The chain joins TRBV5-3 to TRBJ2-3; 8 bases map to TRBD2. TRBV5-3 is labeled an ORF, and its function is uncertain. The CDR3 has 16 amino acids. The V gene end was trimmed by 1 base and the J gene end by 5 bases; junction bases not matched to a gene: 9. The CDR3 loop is CARSLSYGRGVDTQYF. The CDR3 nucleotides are TGTGCCAGAAGCTTGAGCTACGGGAGGGGTGTAGATACGCAGTATTTT.

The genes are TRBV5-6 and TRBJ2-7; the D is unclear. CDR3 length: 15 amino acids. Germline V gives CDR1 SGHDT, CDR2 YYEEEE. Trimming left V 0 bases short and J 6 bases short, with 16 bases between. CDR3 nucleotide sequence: TGTGCCAGCAGCTTGGGAATCCAGTTACGGGTCGAGCAGTACTTC. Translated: CASSLGIQLRVEQYF.

The CDR3 protein is CASSYGTGITDTQYF. In DNA form, the CDR3 reads TGTGCCAGCAGCTATGGGACAGGGATCACAGATACGCAGTATTTT. V gene TRBV5-4 combines with J gene TRBJ2-3; 9 nucleotides align to TRBD1. The germline gives CDR1 SGHNT, CDR2 YYREEE (reference sequence). Germline trimming cut 3 bases from V and 2 bases from J; bases unmatched to any gene: 4. This CDR3 is built from 15 residues.